This paragraph reports one TCR beta chain. The antigen is unknown. This CDR3 region has 14 residues. Germline CDR1 and CDR2: LGHNA and YNFKEQ. V shed 3 bases and J 8 bases; nucleotides not matched to a gene: 3. This record comes from a study of OX40 agonist ivuxolimab in advanced cancers. Notes on the study in general: Circulating CD4+ and CD8+ T cells showed clonal expansion by week 6 at 0.1 to 3.0 mg/kg.

TCRdb keeps only in-frame clones here, not all; method: immunoSEQ multiplex PCR. Altogether fewer than 25,000 clones are present, about 74% being singletons, with the ten largest covering over 25%. The receptor was derived from an adult with an advanced solid tumor such as melanoma, head and neck, liver or kidney cancer. The V gene is TRBV4-2, the J gene TRBJ2-1; TRBD2 agrees at 11 bases. The material was CD4+ or CD8+ T cells sorted from blood, obtained in a trial of the OX40 agonist ivuxolimab. The CDR3 DNA reads as TGTGCCAGCAGCCACGGGACTAGCGGATATGAGCAGTTCTTC. It specifies CASSHGTSGYEQFF.